These T cell receptor beta chains were read from a single sample in a study of control samples from healthy donors and cancer patients. Sequencing was performed with immunoSEQ multiplex PCR; in TCRdb, only in-frame clones are kept and a portion is missing. This sample has over 150,000 clones; 90% to 95% occur once, and the top ten carry about 1.4%. The specimen was blood. All receptors derive from a woman between 18 and 29 years old in good health. CDR3s include the opening cysteine and the closing phenylalanine or tryptophan. Each record gives: clone size, D gene, V gene, J gene, CDR3 DNA, CDR3 protein. A D gene is named only where the DNA matches it firmly. Clone size is not always given. Where it is, it says once, few, many or a class for expanded clones.

clone_size: NA; d_call: NA; v_call: TRBV11-2; j_call: TRBJ2-1; cdr3_nt: TGTGCCAGCAGCTTAGTCGGACGGGAGCAGTTCTTC; cdr3_aa: CASSLVGREQFF
clone_size: NA; d_call: NA; v_call: TRBV7-2; j_call: TRBJ2-7; cdr3_nt: TGTGCCAGCAGCAAGACTCGGGACGTATCCTACGAGCAGTACTTC; cdr3_aa: CASSKTRDVSYEQYF
clone_size: once; d_call: NA; v_call: TRBV11-3; j_call: TRBJ2-7; cdr3_nt: TGTGCCAGCAGCTCCTCCTACGAGCAGTACTTC; cdr3_aa: CASSSSYEQYF
clone_size: NA; d_call: TRBD1; v_call: TRBV25-1; j_call: TRBJ1-2; cdr3_nt: TGTGCCAGCAGTGAATGGGCGGACAGGCCCAACTATGGCTACACCTTC; cdr3_aa: CASSEWADRPNYGYTF
clone_size: few; d_call: NA; v_call: TRBV12-3/TRBV12-4; j_call: TRBJ2-2; cdr3_nt: TGTGCCAGCGAGGGGGACACCGGGGAGCTGTTTTTT; cdr3_aa: CASEGDTGELFF
clone_size: NA; d_call: NA; v_call: TRBV6-5; j_call: TRBJ2-7; cdr3_nt: TGTGCCAGCAGTCCCTTTGGCCAGGTCTCCTACGAGCAGTACTTC; cdr3_aa: CASSPFGQVSYEQYF
clone_size: once; d_call: NA; v_call: TRBV29-1; j_call: TRBJ1-1; cdr3_nt: TGCAGCGTCCGAAGGCAGAGCAGGAACACTGAAGCCTTCTTT; cdr3_aa: CSVRRQSRNTEAFF
clone_size: NA; d_call: NA; v_call: TRBV19; j_call: TRBJ2-3; cdr3_nt: TGTGCCAGTAGTAGGTCCCAGGGCACAGATACGCAGTATTTT; cdr3_aa: CASSRSQGTDTQYF
clone_size: NA; d_call: NA; v_call: TRBV5-1; j_call: TRBJ1-1; cdr3_nt: TGCGCCAGCAGCTTTCGGGGGGCTGAAGCTTTCTTT; cdr3_aa: CASSFRGAEAFF
clone_size: NA; d_call: NA; v_call: TRBV28; j_call: TRBJ1-3; cdr3_nt: TGTGCCAGCAGCCCCGGGGGAGCTGGAAACACCATATATTTT; cdr3_aa: CASSPGGAGNTIYF
clone_size: NA; d_call: NA; v_call: TRBV6-5; j_call: TRBJ1-2; cdr3_nt: TGTGCCAGCAGTTACTCGAGGGGCTATGGCTACACCTTC; cdr3_aa: CASSYSRGYGYTF
clone_size: NA; d_call: NA; v_call: TRBV6-5; j_call: TRBJ1-1; cdr3_nt: TGTGCCAGCAGTTACTTTGGCACCCGGGGAACTGAAGCTTTCTTT; cdr3_aa: CASSYFGTRGTEAFF
clone_size: NA; d_call: TRBD2; v_call: TRBV19; j_call: TRBJ2-3; cdr3_nt: TGTGCCAGTAGTACGGGACTAGCGGGAGGATATACGCAGTATTTT; cdr3_aa: CASSTGLAGGYTQYF
clone_size: NA; d_call: TRBD2; v_call: TRBV29-1; j_call: TRBJ2-7; cdr3_nt: TGCAGCGCCCTGACTAGCGGGAGGGGTGAGCAGTACTTC; cdr3_aa: CSALTSGRGEQYF
clone_size: once; d_call: NA; v_call: TRBV10-1; j_call: TRBJ2-1; cdr3_nt: TGCGCCAGCAGTGATTCTATGTGGGCGACGACCTCCTACAATGAGCAGTTCTTC; cdr3_aa: CASSDSMWATTSYNEQFF
clone_size: NA; d_call: NA; v_call: TRBV3-1/TRBV3-2; j_call: TRBJ1-2; cdr3_nt: TGTGCCAGCAGCCAAGATAAGAACGGCTATGGCTACACCTTC; cdr3_aa: CASSQDKNGYGYTF
clone_size: NA; d_call: NA; v_call: TRBV13; j_call: TRBJ1-6; cdr3_nt: TGTGCCAGCAGCCCCCGGGGAGACTCCTATAATTCACCCCTCCACTTT; cdr3_aa: CASSPRGDSYNSPLHF
clone_size: NA; d_call: TRBD2; v_call: TRBV11-2; j_call: TRBJ2-1; cdr3_nt: TGTGCCAGCAGCTTGGCCGGGACTAGCGGGAGTCGGACCTACAATGAGCAGTTCTTC; cdr3_aa: CASSLAGTSGSRTYNEQFF
clone_size: few; d_call: NA; v_call: TRBV6-5; j_call: TRBJ1-4; cdr3_nt: TGTGCCAGCAGTTCTCGGGCTTCGGCTAATGAAAAACTGTTTTTT; cdr3_aa: CASSSRASANEKLFF
clone_size: NA; d_call: TRBD2; v_call: TRBV18; j_call: TRBJ2-5; cdr3_nt: TGTGCCAGCTCCCCCAGCGGGGGGGAGACCCAGTACTTC; cdr3_aa: CASSPSGGETQYF
clone_size: NA; d_call: NA; v_call: TRBV5-1; j_call: TRBJ1-3; cdr3_nt: TGCGCCAGCAGCCCGGGGACCAGAGGGAACACCATATATTTT; cdr3_aa: CASSPGTRGNTIYF
clone_size: once; d_call: NA; v_call: TRBV27; j_call: TRBJ2-7; cdr3_nt: TGTGCCAGCAGCTCGGCGGGGTACTCCTACGAGCAGTACTTC; cdr3_aa: CASSSAGYSYEQYF
clone_size: NA; d_call: NA; v_call: TRBV9; j_call: TRBJ2-1; cdr3_nt: TGTGCCAGCAGCGTAGATAGGGACGAGCAGTTCTTC; cdr3_aa: CASSVDRDEQFF
clone_size: NA; d_call: TRBD1; v_call: TRBV27; j_call: TRBJ1-6; cdr3_nt: TGTGCCAGCAGTTTCAGCAGGGGGCATTCACCCCTCCACTTT; cdr3_aa: CASSFSRGHSPLHF
clone_size: NA; d_call: NA; v_call: TRBV28; j_call: TRBJ1-5; cdr3_nt: TGTGCCAGTTACGGACCCAACAATCAGCCCCAGCATTTT; cdr3_aa: CASYGPNNQPQHF
clone_size: once; d_call: NA; v_call: TRBV10-3; j_call: TRBJ2-7; cdr3_nt: TGTGCCATCAACGGTCGGGGGAGTGAGCAGTACTTC; cdr3_aa: CAINGRGSEQYF
clone_size: NA; d_call: NA; v_call: TRBV11-1; j_call: TRBJ2-2; cdr3_nt: TGTGCCAGCAGCCCAGGGAAACTAAACACCGGGGAGCTGTTTTTT; cdr3_aa: CASSPGKLNTGELFF
clone_size: NA; d_call: NA; v_call: TRBV6-6; j_call: TRBJ1-5; cdr3_nt: TGTGCCTCCGGGGATAGCAATCAGCCCCAGCATTTT; cdr3_aa: CASGDSNQPQHF
clone_size: once; d_call: TRBD2; v_call: TRBV4-1; j_call: TRBJ2-2; cdr3_nt: TGCGCCAGCAGCCAAGGGAGTAGCGGGGAGGGAGGGCTGTTTTTT; cdr3_aa: CASSQGSSGEGGLFF
clone_size: NA; d_call: NA; v_call: TRBV4-3; j_call: TRBJ1-2; cdr3_nt: TGCGCCAGCAGCCAAGATGGAACAGTAAACTATGGCTACACCTTC; cdr3_aa: CASSQDGTVNYGYTF
clone_size: NA; d_call: TRBD1; v_call: TRBV6-6; j_call: TRBJ2-2; cdr3_nt: TGTGCCAGCAGTTACTCAAAAGGGGGCGAGACCGGGGAGCTGTTTTTT; cdr3_aa: CASSYSKGGETGELFF
clone_size: NA; d_call: TRBD1; v_call: TRBV6-6; j_call: TRBJ1-5; cdr3_nt: TGTGCCAGCAGTTATGGGACAGGTAGCAATCAGCCCCAGCATTTT; cdr3_aa: CASSYGTGSNQPQHF